These 31 T cell receptor beta chains were all obtained from the same sample, sequenced in a study of response to subunit inactivated influenza vaccine. TCRdb used MiXCR to reprocess the RT-PCR reads, holding one entry per CDR3 protein. This sample has more than 250,000 distinct CDR3 sequences, with 20% to 25% found just once. The source material was PBMCs from blood, sampled less than 22 months after vaccination. These receptor sequences come from a man between 45 and 75 years old who received an inactivated influenza vaccine.

The chain recombines TRBV3-1 with TRBJ2-7; D is possibly TRBD2 (6 bases). The CDR3 contains 11 residues. V gave up 6 bases and J gave up 7 bases, with 10 bases separating them. Germline loops: CDR1 LGHDT, CDR2 YNNKEL (reference sequence). The CDR3 protein is CASRGAGEQYF. The CDR3 region has the DNA TGTGCCAGCAGAGGGGCGGGGGAGCAGTACTTC.

The chain joins TRBV18 to TRBJ2-7; tentative D call: TRBD2 (6 bases). Germline V gives CDR1 KGHSH, CDR2 LQKENI. The CDR3 spans 13 residues. Trimming took off 4 bases at V and 2 bases at J, with 9 bases between the two ends. CDR3 residues: CASSLRDPYEQYF. Here the CDR3 DNA reads TGTGCCAGCTCACTGCGGGACCCCTACGAGCAGTACTTC.

The sample holds a few counts of this clonotype. The CDR3, as DNA: TGCAGCGTTAATCTACAGGGGTCCTACGAGCAGTACTTC. Protein: CSVNLQGSYEQYF. The chain couples TRBV29-1 to TRBJ2-7; 7 bases line up with TRBD1. Germline CDR1 reads SQVTM; CDR2 reads ANQGSEA. The CDR3 has 13 residues. V shed 5 bases, J shed 1 base, and the junction held 5 bases outside the gene matches.

This chain uses TRBV7-3 with TRBJ2-3; the D gene is possibly TRBD2 (5 bases). The CDR3 is made up of 14 amino acids. Per the germline V gene, CDR1 is SGHTA and CDR2 is FQGTGA. V lost 4 bases, J lost 2 bases, and 10 bases lay in between. CDR3 sequence: CASSYRDFTDTQYF. In DNA, the CDR3 is TGTGCCAGCAGCTATCGGGATTTCACAGATACGCAGTATTTT.

This chain uses TRBV7-9 with TRBJ2-7; perhaps TRBD2 as D (6 bases). Looked up from germline, CDR1 is SEHNR and CDR2 is FQNEAQ (reference sequence). The V end lost 4 bases, the J end lost 4 bases, and 8 bases lay between the germline ends. CDR3 length: 12 amino acids. CDR3 region: CASSSGLYEQYF. The DNA of the CDR3 is TGTGCCAGCAGCTCGGGACTTTACGAGCAGTACTTC. The full variable domain, rest sourced from reference TRBV7-9 and TRBJ2-7, is DTGVSQNPRHKITKRGQNVTFRCDPISEHNRLYWYRQTLGQGPEFLTYFQNEAQLEKSRLLSDRFSAERPKGSFSTLEIQRTEQGDSAMYLCASSSGLYEQYFGPGTRLTVT.

This clonotype was seen only a few times. V gene TRBV5-1 combines with J gene TRBJ2-4; 9 positions match TRBD1. The CDR3 contains 15 residues. V gave up 4 bases and J gave up 5 bases; unmatched junction bases: 7. CDR1 and CDR2 (germline): SGHRS, YFSETQ. CDR3 residues: CASSKTGTGQNIQYF. The CDR3 bases are TGCGCCAGCAGCAAGACCGGGACAGGGCAAAACATTCAGTACTTC.

This clonotype occurred a few times. J is TRBJ1-1 and V is TRBV10-3; 7 nucleotides agree with TRBD1. CDR3 length: 13 amino acids. The trim removed 8 bases at V and 1 base at J, leaving 4 bases unmatched. Germline V gene data show CDR1 as ENHRY and CDR2 as SYGVKD. CDR3 loop: CAIQGGPNTEAFF. The CDR3 bases are TGTGCCATCCAGGGGGGTCCGAACACTGAAGCTTTCTTT.

The table lists this clonotype with a few counts. This chain links TRBV6-1 with TRBJ1-4, with TRBD1 matching 11 bases. CDR3 length equals 16 residues. Germline CDR1 MNHNS, CDR2 SASEGT. V lost 5 bases to trimming and J lost 0 bases; unmatched junction nucleotides: 2. The CDR3 loop is CASSTGQGATNEKLFF. In DNA, the CDR3 is TGTGCCAGCAGTACGGGACAGGGGGCAACTAATGAAAAACTGTTTTTT.

The chain is built from TRBV4-3 and TRBJ1-1; D gene ambiguous. Germline CDR1 reads LGHNA; CDR2 reads YSLEER. This CDR3 comprises 13 residues. Trimming cost V 0 bases and J 11 bases, with 13 bases left between them. The CDR3 reads CASSQDRGLEAFF. CDR3 nucleotide sequence: TGCGCCAGCAGCCAAGATCGCGGCTTGGAGGCTTTCTTT.

This clonotype was detected only a few times. The chain joins TRBV29-1 to TRBJ2-3; D is uncertain. The germline CDR1 and CDR2 sequences are SQVTM and ANQGSEA. The CDR3 covers 14 residues. The V end was cut by 6 bases, the J end by 0 bases, with 13 bases between. The CDR3 reads CSVVLFTSTDTQYF. The CDR3 nucleotides read TGCAGCGTCGTCCTTTTTACTAGCACAGATACGCAGTATTTT.

This clonotype appeared many times. This chain uses TRBV7-9 with TRBJ1-2; D is uncertain. CDR3 length: 13 amino acids. CDR1 and CDR2 from the germline V gene are SEHNR and FQNEAQ (reference sequence). The V end lost 1 base, the J end lost 8 bases, and 11 bases lay between the germline ends. The CDR3 DNA is TGTGCCAGCAGCTTAGAGGAGGTTTCGGGCTACACCTTC. Translating it yields CASSLEEVSGYTF.

The rearrangement joins TRBV2 to TRBJ1-3, with 7 positions matching TRBD1. J gave up 0 bases and V 6 bases, and 5 bases lay outside the gene matches. CDR1 is SNHLY, CDR2 FYNNEI, per germline. CDR3 length: 15 residues. CDR3 sequence reads: CASRATGFSGNTIYF. CDR3 DNA: TGTGCCAGCAGGGCGACAGGGTTCTCTGGAAACACCATATATTTT.

The chain is built from TRBV7-6 and TRBJ2-5; 9 bases are a match to TRBD1. This CDR3 region has 16 residues. In germline, CDR1 is SGHVS, CDR2 FNYEAQ. V lost 2 bases and J lost 9; bases outside the gene matches: 13. The CDR3 loop is CASSLQATGGSEAQYF. DNA for the CDR3: TGTGCCAGCAGCTTACAGGCGACAGGGGGGAGCGAGGCCCAGTACTTC.

This clonotype occurred a few times. The gene calls are TRBV6-2 or TRBV6-3 and TRBJ2-1; unclear D gene. This CDR3 has 13 residues. Germline V lookup: CDR1 MNHEY, CDR2 SVGEGT. V was clipped by 0 bases and J by 7 bases, with 7 bases between them. CDR3 amino acids: CASSYSRQNEQFF. The CDR3 nucleotides read TGTGCCAGCAGTTACTCGAGGCAAAATGAGCAGTTCTTC.

The table lists this clonotype with many counts. The gene calls are TRBV4-3 and TRBJ1-5; D unresolved. The CDR3 is made up of 16 amino acids. Germline V lookup: CDR1 LGHNA, CDR2 YSLEER. Trimming took 0 bases from V and 5 from J, leaving 14 bases between them. The CDR3 spells CASSQDGRSGHQPQHF. The DNA of the CDR3 is TGCGCCAGCAGCCAAGATGGCAGGTCCGGACATCAGCCCCAGCATTTT.

As DNA, the CDR3 is TGCAGTGCTAGACCCACCCAGACTGAAGCTTTCTTT. Protein sequence: CSARPTQTEAFF. The chain carries TRBV20-1 and TRBJ1-1, with D unresolved. The germline gives CDR1 DFQATT, CDR2 SNEGSKA (reference sequence). The CDR3 contains 12 residues. V was trimmed by 2 bases and J by 5 bases, leaving 9 bases between them.

The table lists this clonotype with many counts. V and J are TRBV20-1 and TRBJ1-4; D unclear. The germline V and J ends were trimmed by 3 bases and 4 bases, with 6 bases remaining between them. Germline V gene sequence: CDR1 DFQATT, CDR2 SNEGSKA (reference sequence). The CDR3 runs 12 residues. The CDR3 coding sequence is TGCAGTGCTAGTTCGCGTAATGAAAAACTGTTTTTT. Translated: CSASSRNEKLFF.

There are many counts of this clonotype. The chain carries TRBV12-3 or TRBV12-4 and TRBJ2-3; 13 nucleotides match TRBD2. The trim removed 4 bases at V and 3 bases at J, leaving 4 bases unmatched. The CDR3 runs to 16 residues. The CDR3 spells CASSSTSGGATDTQYF. The CDR3 DNA sequence: TGTGCCAGCAGTTCCACTAGCGGGGGGGCGACAGATACGCAGTATTTT.

This clonotype was observed a few times. The chain joins TRBV27 to TRBJ2-6, with TRBD1 as a possible D gene (5 bases). CDR1 MNHEY and CDR2 SMNVEV come from the germline V gene (reference sequence). Trimming took 5 bases from V and 4 from J, leaving 9 bases between them. The CDR3 runs to 14 residues. The DNA of the CDR3 is TGTGCCAGCAGTCCATGGACAGGGGCCAACGTCCTGACTTTC. Translated: CASSPWTGANVLTF.

This clonotype was detected a few times. This chain joins TRBV28 and TRBJ1-5; the match to TRBD1 covers 8 bases. The CDR3 sequence is 16 residues long. The junction had 10 bases not matched to a gene; V was cut back by 6 bases and J by 3 bases. In germline, CDR1 is MDHEN, CDR2 SYDVKM. This CDR3 reads CASRRVGTGDNQPQHF. Here the CDR3 DNA reads TGTGCCAGCAGGCGAGTGGGGACAGGAGACAATCAGCCCCAGCATTTT.

The chain carries TRBV6-2 or TRBV6-3 and TRBJ2-3; no firm D call. The germline V gene has CDR1 MNHEY and CDR2 SVGEGT. The CDR3 is made up of 12 amino acids. V dropped 3 bases and J dropped 4 bases, with 5 bases sitting between them. CDR3 sequence: CASSYPPDTQYF. Here the CDR3 DNA reads TGTGCCAGCAGTTATCCCCCAGATACGCAGTATTTT.

This clonotype appeared a few times. The V call is TRBV4-3, the J call TRBJ1-6; D is undetermined. Trimming removed 0 bases from V and 7 bases from J, with 7 bases in between. Germline CDR1 LGHNA, CDR2 YSLEER. The CDR3 length is 14 residues. The CDR3 spells CASSQDPRNSPLHF. As DNA, the CDR3 is TGCGCCAGCAGCCAAGATCCCAGGAATTCACCCCTCCACTTT.

The rearrangement uses TRBV7-9 and TRBJ2-7; 8 nucleotides agree with TRBD2. V dropped 5 bases and J dropped 3; count of bases not matched to a gene: 3. Looked up from germline, CDR1 is SEHNR and CDR2 is FQNEAQ (reference sequence). The length of the CDR3 is 13 residues. Here the CDR3 DNA reads TGTGCCAGCAGCGGAGCGGGGGTCTACGAGCAGTACTTC. It translates to CASSGAGVYEQYF.

The chain couples TRBV28 to TRBJ2-3, with 15 bases lining up with TRBD2. Germline V gives CDR1 MDHEN, CDR2 SYDVKM. The J segment lost 6 bases and the V segment lost 5 bases, leaving 6 bases of the junction unmatched. The CDR3 sequence is 16 residues long. The CDR3 DNA sequence: TGTGCCAGCAGTGAACCCGGGACTAGCGGGAGGGATACGCAGTATTTT. Translation: CASSEPGTSGRDTQYF.

The chain recombines TRBV9 with TRBJ1-6, with 7 bases aligning to TRBD1. The V and J ends lost 4 bases and 13 bases, in that order; junction bases with no gene match: 11. This CDR3 comprises 14 residues. Per germline, CDR1 SGDLS and CDR2 YYNGEE. The CDR3 bases are TGTGCCAGCAGCTACGGACAGGCCGAAGTCCCCCTCCACTTT. This translates into CASSYGQAEVPLHF.

This clonotype was counted only a few times. This chain uses TRBV6-1 with TRBJ1-2; D is unclear. Trimming stripped 2 bases from V and 4 bases from J, with 5 bases between. Germline assignment: CDR1 MNHNS and CDR2 SASEGT. This CDR3 contains 12 residues. The CDR3: CASSERIYGYTF. The CDR3 coding sequence is TGTGCCAGCAGTGAACGGATCTATGGCTACACCTTC.

The J gene is TRBJ1-4, the V gene TRBV20-1, with D maybe TRBD1 (5 bases). This CDR3 has 12 amino acids. CDR1 DFQATT and CDR2 SNEGSKA come from the germline V gene (reference sequence). The ends were cut back, 4 bases at V and 5 bases at J, with 8 bases in the middle. The CDR3 is CSAISGNEKLFF. DNA of the CDR3: TGCAGTGCTATTTCAGGGAATGAAAAACTGTTTTTT.

This clonotype was recorded at least ten times. J is TRBJ2-1 and V is TRBV7-6; 8 positions match TRBD2. Trimming took 1 base from V and 6 from J; bases not matched to a gene: 8. The CDR3 totals 16 residues. CDR1 is SGHVS, CDR2 FNYEAQ, per germline. The chain's CDR3 is CASSLGLASRGNEQFF. For the CDR3, the DNA is TGTGCCAGCAGCTTAGGACTAGCGTCGAGGGGCAATGAGCAGTTCTTC.

V gene TRBV28 combines with J gene TRBJ1-1, with TRBD1 as a possible D gene (5 bases). The V gene's germline CDR1 is MDHEN and CDR2 SYDVKM. V gave up 8 bases and J gave up 3 bases, with 16 bases separating them. CDR3 length equals 14 residues. The CDR3 region is CASSRGDLDTEAFF. Written as DNA, the CDR3 is TGTGCCAGCTCGCGGGGGGATTTGGACACTGAAGCTTTCTTT.

This chain connects TRBV12-3 or TRBV12-4 to TRBJ1-5, with D perhaps matching TRBD1 (6 bases). The CDR3 has 15 residues. Trimming took 4 bases from V and 5 from J, leaving 15 bases between them. CDR3 DNA: TGTGCCAGCAGTTCCAGAGGACAGACTGATCAGCCCCAGCATTTT. It yields the protein CASSSRGQTDQPQHF.

This clonotype was counted ten times or more. The rearrangement uses TRBV5-1 and TRBJ1-1, with D uncertain. The CDR3 has 16 amino acids. CDR1 SGHRS and CDR2 YFSETQ come from the germline V gene. V was trimmed by 0 bases and J by 1 base, leaving 13 bases between them. DNA of the CDR3: TGCGCCAGCAGCTTGGAGGCGGCAACCCGGAACACTGAAGCTTTCTTT. It yields the protein CASSLEAATRNTEAFF. The full variable domain, its missing parts supplied by reference TRBV5-1 and TRBJ1-1, is KAGVTQTPRYLIKTRGQQVTLSCSPISGHRSVSWYQQTPGQGLQFLFEYFSETQRNKGNFPGRFSGRQFSNSRSEMNVSTLELGDSALYLCASSLEAATRNTEAFFGQGTRLTVV.